The 8 T cell receptor beta chains presented below share a single source sample, sequenced in a study of blood T cell repertoires in COVID-19. Measured with immunoSEQ multiplex PCR; TCRdb has only the in-frame clones, and not every one. The sample consists of a few hundred thousand clones, 85% of them appearing once. Input material: peripheral blood. Every receptor here comes from a woman aged 18-29 years with acute or convalescent COVID-19.

V and J are TRBV11-3 and TRBJ1-5; D is possibly TRBD1 (6 bases). The V gene's germline CDR1 is SGHNT and CDR2 YENEEA. This CDR3 contains 13 residues. V dropped 6 bases and J dropped 4 bases, with 10 bases sitting between them. CDR3 in DNA: TGTGCCAGCAGGAAACAGGGTAATCAGCCCCAGCATTTT. Translating it yields CASRKQGNQPQHF.

This chain joins TRBV7-8 and TRBJ1-2; possibly TRBD1 for D (5 bases). The CDR3 has 15 residues. Trimming left V 7 bases short and J 2 bases short, with 17 bases between. CDR1 and CDR2 from the germline V gene are SGHVS and FQNEAQ. CDR3 residues: CASTDLAGGNYGYTF. As DNA, the CDR3 is TGTGCCAGCACCGACCTGGCGGGGGGAAACTATGGCTACACCTTC.

This sequence joins TRBV6-5 and TRBJ1-2; D gene ambiguous. V dropped 0 bases and J dropped 1 base, with 9 bases sitting between them. From germline, CDR1 is MNHEY and CDR2 SVGAGI. CDR3 length: 15 residues. The CDR3 DNA is TGTGCCAGCAGTTACTCATTCGCGGGTAACTATGGCTACACCTTC. Translated, it gives CASSYSFAGNYGYTF.

This sequence joins TRBV7-8 and TRBJ1-5; weak D call: TRBD1 (6 bases). The CDR3 is 15 amino acids. Germline V gene lookup returns CDR1 SGHVS and CDR2 FQNEAQ. Trimming shortened V by 3 bases and J by 2 bases, and 11 bases separated the two germline ends. The CDR3 coding sequence is TGTGCCAGCAGCTTTAGACAGGATCGCAATCAGCCCCAGCATTTT. This sequence encodes CASSFRQDRNQPQHF.

The chain recombines TRBV19 with TRBJ1-5; 9 positions agree with TRBD1. The CDR3 is 17 amino acids. V dropped 4 bases and J dropped 4; count of bases not matched to a gene: 11. The V gene's germline CDR1 is LNHDA and CDR2 SQIVND (reference sequence). CDR3 amino acids: CASSTYPGQGSNQPQHF. The CDR3 DNA follows: TGTGCCAGTAGTACCTATCCGGGACAGGGATCTAATCAGCCCCAGCATTTT.

This chain links TRBV5-1 with TRBJ1-1; 7 bases map to TRBD1. The CDR3 is 17 residues long. Germline V gives CDR1 SGHRS, CDR2 YFSETQ. The ends lost 0 bases at V and 4 bases at J; junction bases unmatched: 12. CDR3 coding DNA: TGCGCCAGCAGCTTGGACCCCTCCGTAGGGGGCGGCACTGAAGCTTTCTTT. It codes for CASSLDPSVGGGTEAFF.

The rearrangement joins TRBV10-3 to TRBJ2-7; 11 bases align to TRBD2. J gave up 7 bases and V 2 bases, and 7 bases lay outside the gene matches. In germline, CDR1 is ENHRY, CDR2 SYGVKD. This CDR3 is built from 15 residues. CDR3 sequence: CAISEPTLAGEEQYF. CDR3 DNA: TGTGCCATCAGTGAGCCGACACTAGCGGGGGAAGAGCAGTACTTC.

This clone was observed a few times. The chain combines TRBV6-5 with TRBJ2-7, with 8 bases lining up with TRBD1. Germline trimming cut 10 bases from V and 4 bases from J; bases unmatched to any gene: 6. Germline V lookup: CDR1 MNHEY, CDR2 SVGAGI. This CDR3 is 12 amino acids long. Here the CDR3 DNA reads TGTGCCACCGGACAGGGACGGTACGAGCAGTACTTC. Its translation is CATGQGRYEQYF.